This T cell receptor (beta chain) originates from a study of CD8+CD57+ T cells in acquired aplastic anemia (dated by TCRdb to between 2017 and 2018). About the study as a whole: DNA extracted from sorted CD4+ and CD8+ cells had a mean of roughly 3.4 ug, with a range of about 0.2 to 30 ug. Healthy donor samples averaged roughly 9.9 million reads for CD4+ and 11 million to 12 million for CD8+ cells.

Broad study findings and their caveats: Although 25 to 30 CD8+ CDR3 sequences were shared by patients and controls, these sequences appeared highly expressed in patients and within the immunodominant clones of patients. Between patients and healthy controls, no significant difference in CD8+ Simpson's diversity was found (P=0.060).

From a lookup of the germline V gene (reference sequence), CDR1 and CDR2 are LNHDA and SQIVND. V lost 3 bases and J lost 8 bases; the stretch between them is 7 bases long. The CDR3, from cysteine to phenylalanine, totals 11 residues. Only the CDR3 region is kept as DNA, spanning 33 bases read in frame from base 1. TCR beta VDJ combination and CDR3 sequence profiling used genomic DNA as the template. TCR repertoire sequencing was run on an Illumina HiSeq 2000. Per the original workflow: TRBV/TRBJ rearrangement plots, CDR3 size and DJ length profiles, and Simpson's diversity index were used to evaluate the repertoires. The immunodominant clone was defined as the most abundant DNA sequence in deep sequencing data. CDR3 amino acid sequences were screened for sharing across subjects and were compared with published repertoires and the VDJdb database. The public reads were run again by TCRdb, first through fastp at Q25 and then through MiXCR, and only productive beta chains were kept. Each record represents a unique CDR3 protein, reported with the most common genes and DNA among its rows. These V and J calls originate from TCRdb's pipeline instead of the authors' own analysis. The sample table contains over 35,000 distinct CDR3 sequences; only one count was recorded for approximately 71% of them. The ten largest account for 20% to 30% of the sample.

In the study, sorted CD4+ and CD8+ blood T cells from patients with severe aplastic anemia and from healthy subjects underwent deep sequencing of TCR repertoires. Ficoll-Paque density gradient centrifugation was used to isolate peripheral blood mononuclear cells. CD4+ and CD8+ T cells were sorted by FACS or magnetic beads before DNA extraction. With regard to this clonotype: Its specific antigen is unknown. Base quality data are lacking; no much larger clone is found one base away.

The V and J segments used are TRBV19 and TRBJ1-2, with TRBD1 perhaps the D gene, on 5 matching bases. This sequence was found in a human donor in good health, serving as a control. Sequencing was carried out using sorted CD4+, CD8+, or CD8+CD57+ T cells (not recorded which) from PBMCs. The CDR3 is CASSIGGGYTF. Read as DNA, the sequence is TGTGCCAGTAGTATTGGGGGAGGCTACACCTTC.